This record covers a single TCR beta chain. The primer mix had 60 Vbeta and 13 Jbeta primers. Study processing details: The count from a later analysis was tens of millions of unique TCR beta chains, about 10 million of them shared. TCRdb's table, derived via immunoSEQ multiplex PCR, lists solely in-frame clones and lacks some. V, J and clone size were drawn from that table, and D and trimming were deduced from the DNA. The profile shows approximately 91,000 clones, approximately 69% of them singletons. These data are taken from a study of cytomegalovirus exposure and HLA in healthy donors. Per the germline V gene, CDR1 is MRHNA and CDR2 is SNTAGT. V was pared by 3 bases and J by 8 bases, with 9 bases of the junction left unmatched. This CDR3 has 15 residues.

The TCR comes from a female donor in good health and CMV-seronegative. Sequenced sample: PBMCs. The V call is TRBV6-4, the J call TRBJ1-5; 8 nucleotides align to TRBD1. The CDR3 DNA follows: TGTGCCAGCAGTGAAGATCCGACAGGGGCGAAGCCCCAGCATTTT. Protein product: CASSEDPTGAKPQHF.